The 21 T cell receptor beta chains below were found in one sample sequenced in a study of technical replicates of blood from a handful of donors. Data came from immunoSEQ multiplex PCR; TCRdb stores just in-frame clones and leaves some out. The data contain about 69,000 clones, approximately 88% of them seen just once; the ten biggest clones take up approximately 5%. The specimen was PBMCs. Receptors were obtained from a human donor in good health. Some clones in this sample may be carry-over from other donors' samples.

This clone was recorded once. The chain is built from TRBV5-6 and TRBJ2-7; no firm D call. V lost 5 bases and J lost 0, with 12 bases in between. The CDR3 has 14 residues. The germline gives CDR1 SGHDT, CDR2 YYEEEE. The CDR3 bases are TGTGCCAGCAGTCTAATGATGTCCTCCTACGAGCAGTACTTC. It codes for CASSLMMSSYEQYF.

CDR3: CASIYSSGNTIYF. CDR3 DNA: TGTGCCAGCATCTACTCTTCTGGAAACACCATATATTTT. The chain carries TRBV28 and TRBJ1-3; D is uncertain. This CDR3 spans 13 amino acids. Germline CDR1 MDHEN, CDR2 SYDVKM. The V and J ends lost 7 bases and 1 base respectively, with 8 bases between them.

CDR3 bases: TGTGCCAGCAGCGCAACAGGGGGCCGGGGCACTGAAGCTTTCTTT. It translates to CASSATGGRGTEAFF. The chain uses TRBV5-6 and TRBJ1-1, with 9 positions matching TRBD1. The CDR3 contains 15 residues. Germline assignment: CDR1 SGHDT and CDR2 YYEEEE. V lost 4 bases and J lost 4; bases outside the gene matches: 8.

For the CDR3, the DNA is TGTGCCAGCAGCTTGGGGGGACTAGCGGGAGTCAATGAGCAGTTCTTC. As protein: CASSLGGLAGVNEQFF. The chain uses TRBV5-4 and TRBJ2-1; 14 bases are shared with TRBD2. V was clipped by 0 bases and J by 6 bases; unmatched bases: 2. This CDR3 comprises 16 residues. From germline, CDR1 is SGHNT and CDR2 YYREEE (reference sequence).

This rearrangement joins TRBV2 to TRBJ2-7; TRBD2 might be the D (6 bases). CDR3 length equals 13 residues. V was trimmed by 6 bases and J by 3 bases, leaving 12 bases between them. From germline, CDR1 is SNHLY and CDR2 FYNNEI. Here the CDR3 reads CASSRDSNYEQYF. DNA of the CDR3: TGTGCCAGCAGCCGGGACTCAAACTACGAGCAGTACTTC.

V is TRBV6-5 and J is TRBJ1-1, with 7 bases lining up with TRBD1. The V gene end was trimmed by 6 bases and the J gene end by 0 bases; junction bases not matched to a gene: 4. The germline V gene has CDR1 MNHEY and CDR2 SVGAGI. CDR3 length: 14 amino acids. As DNA, the CDR3 is TGTGCCAGCAGAGCCGGGACAGTGAACACTGAAGCTTTCTTT. Translated: CASRAGTVNTEAFF.

This chain connects TRBV4-2 to TRBJ2-3, with TRBD2 identical over 7 bases. In germline, CDR1 is LGHNA, CDR2 YNFKEQ. This CDR3 comprises 18 residues. Trimming at V came to 0 bases and at J to 0 bases, leaving 9 bases not matched to a gene. The CDR3 nucleotides read TGTGCCAGCAGCCAAGATTCCCTTCGAGCGGGAAGCACAGATACGCAGTATTTT. It yields the protein CASSQDSLRAGSTDTQYF.

CDR3 residues: CASSPRGGDEQFF. The CDR3 DNA reads as TGCGCCAGCAGCCCTAGGGGAGGGGATGAGCAGTTCTTC. The rearrangement links TRBV4-3 to TRBJ2-1; TRBD2 aligns across 7 bases. The CDR3 is made up of 13 amino acids. Germline values: CDR1 LGHNA, CDR2 YSLEER. With 4 bases clipped from V and 8 bases from J, the junction kept 5 bases outside the gene matches.

The chain carries TRBV6-1 and TRBJ2-7, with 14 nucleotides matching TRBD2. V shed 6 bases and J 6 bases; nucleotides not matched to a gene: 7. Germline V gives CDR1 MNHNS, CDR2 SASEGT. The CDR3 sequence is 15 residues long. As DNA, the CDR3 is TGTGCCAGCAGCAAGGGACTAGCGGGAGAACGCGAGCAGTACTTC. Residues: CASSKGLAGEREQYF.

V is TRBV29-1 and J is TRBJ1-1, with D maybe TRBD1 (6 bases). The germline V and J ends were trimmed by 6 bases and 3 bases, with 17 bases remaining between them. CDR3 size: 14 residues. Germline V CDR1 and CDR2: SQVTM, ANQGSEA. CDR3 loop: CSVDLGRGHTEAFF. CDR3 DNA: TGCAGCGTGGACCTGGGCAGGGGCCACACTGAAGCTTTCTTT.

The rearrangement uses TRBV7-9 and TRBJ1-1; a possible D gene is TRBD1 (6 bases). The CDR3 length is 15 residues. V lost 5 bases and J lost 6, with 19 bases in between. Germline V gene data show CDR1 as SEHNR and CDR2 as FQNEAQ (reference sequence). The CDR3 nucleotides are TGTGCCAGCAGCAGTTCAGGGGAGATGTTGGCTGAAGCTTTCTTT. Protein: CASSSSGEMLAEAFF.

This chain uses TRBV7-9 with TRBJ2-3; TRBD2 agrees at 9 bases. The junction had 11 bases not matched to a gene; V was cut back by 4 bases and J by 3 bases. CDR3 length: 17 residues. Germline CDR1 is SEHNR and CDR2 is FQNEAQ (reference sequence). The CDR3 region has the DNA TGTGCCAGCAGCTGGGCTGGACTAGCGAAAGGAACAGATACGCAGTATTTT. It translates to CASSWAGLAKGTDTQYF.

Note on this clone: The junction shows a germline mismatch at one end, possibly a read error. This chain joins TRBV5-6 and TRBJ2-1; no firm D call. Germline CDR1 reads SGHDT; CDR2 reads YYEEEE. The CDR3 spans 11 residues. CDR3 nucleotide sequence: TGTGCCAGCAGCTTGTGGCCTGAGGAGTTCTTC. Amino acids: CASSLWPEEFF. The variable domain in full, with the rest retrieved from reference TRBV5-6 and TRBJ2-1, is DAGVTQSPTHLIKTRGQQVTLRCSPKSGHDTVSWYQQALGQGPQFIFQYYEEEERQRGNFPDRFSGHQFPNYSSELNVNALLLGDSALYLCASSLWPEEFFGPGTRLTVL.

This sequence joins TRBV5-1 and TRBJ1-4; 7 nucleotides agree with TRBD1. Trimming at V came to 2 bases and at J to 5 bases, leaving 6 bases not matched to a gene. The CDR3 totals 15 residues. Per the germline V gene, CDR1 is SGHRS and CDR2 is YFSETQ. Written as DNA, the CDR3 is TGCGCCAGCAGCTTATCGGGACAGAAAAATGAAAAACTGTTTTTT. Protein: CASSLSGQKNEKLFF.

CDR3 sequence reads: CASSLAWTPGDTEAFF. The CDR3 DNA sequence: TGTGCCAGCAGCTTGGCCTGGACCCCAGGGGACACTGAAGCTTTCTTT. The chain recombines TRBV5-4 with TRBJ1-1; the D gene is possibly TRBD1 (6 bases). The CDR3 is 16 residues long. Germline CDR1 is SGHNT and CDR2 is YYREEE (reference sequence). The V and J ends lost 0 bases and 3 bases respectively, with 15 bases between them.

V gene TRBV11-1 combines with J gene TRBJ2-3; possible D gene TRBD2, 6 bases. CDR3 length equals 15 residues. V shed 5 bases and J shed 5 bases, with 17 bases lying between them. CDR1 and CDR2 (germline): SGHAT, FQDESV (reference sequence). This chain's CDR3 is CASSQTTGVGDTQYF. The DNA for the CDR3 is TGTGCCAGCAGCCAAACTACGGGAGTGGGAGATACGCAGTATTTT.

The chain couples TRBV4-1 to TRBJ2-7; a weak D match, TRBD2 (6 bases). From germline, CDR1 is MGHRA and CDR2 YSYEKL. V was pared by 1 base and J by 2 bases, with 12 bases between. CDR3 length: 15 amino acids. The DNA for the CDR3 is TGCGCCAGCAGCCAAGTCGGATCGGGAGCCTACGAGCAGTACTTC. It specifies CASSQVGSGAYEQYF.

The chain uses TRBV9 and TRBJ2-2; D gene unclear. The CDR3 is made up of 14 amino acids. V lost 6 bases, J lost 4 bases, and 13 bases lay in between. Germline V gene sequence: CDR1 SGDLS, CDR2 YYNGEE. DNA for the CDR3: TGTGCCAGCACGTACCGGCCGGGCACCGGGGAGCTGTTTTTT. This codes for CASTYRPGTGELFF. The full variable domain, rest sourced from reference TRBV9 and TRBJ2-2, is DSGVTQTPKHLITATGQRVTLRCSPRSGDLSVYWYQQSLDQGLQFLIQYYNGEERAKGNILERFSAQQFPDLHSELNLSSLELGDSALYFCASTYRPGTGELFFGEGSRLTVL.

This clone was recorded once. The chain couples TRBV7-9 to TRBJ2-1, with a weak D call TRBD2 (6 bases). This CDR3 has 13 residues. V was pared by 7 bases and J by 6 bases, with 13 bases between. Germline assignment: CDR1 SEHNR and CDR2 FQNEAQ (reference sequence). CDR3 sequence reads: CASTGLPGNEQFF. The CDR3 nucleotides read TGTGCCAGCACGGGACTCCCGGGCAATGAGCAGTTCTTC.

V and J are TRBV4-3 and TRBJ2-6, with D hard to call. The CDR3 has 16 residues. Germline V CDR1 and CDR2: LGHNA, YSLEER. Deletions cut 1 base from V and 0 bases from J, with 7 bases between. The DNA for the CDR3 is TGCGCCAGCAGCCAAGTAAGGAGCTCTGGGGCCAACGTCCTGACTTTC. It translates to CASSQVRSSGANVLTF.

This clone was observed a handful of times. The V gene is TRBV13, the J gene TRBJ2-3; 8 bases map to TRBD2. The CDR3 consists of 15 residues. The V and J ends lost 2 bases and 3 bases, in that order; junction bases with no gene match: 4. In germline, CDR1 is PRHDT, CDR2 FYEKMQ (reference sequence). The CDR3 here is CASSLRGGQTDTQYF. DNA of the CDR3: TGTGCCAGCAGCTTACGGGGGGGTCAAACAGATACGCAGTATTTT. The full variable domain, completed using reference TRBV13 and TRBJ2-3, is AAGVIQSPRHLIKEKRETATLKCYPIPRHDTVYWYQQGPGQDPQFLISFYEKMQSDKGSIPDRFSAQQFSDYHSELNMSSLELGDSALYFCASSLRGGQTDTQYFGPGTRLTVL.